The T cell receptor beta chain described here comes from a study of T cells in Graves' hyperthyroidism and ophthalmopathy. Comment on this clonotype: The antigen is not known.

Participants, patients aged 18 to 65, had newly diagnosed hyperthyroidism with a duration under 2 months. Study findings and constraints: Using 13 V-J features, a model discriminated ophthalmopathy from stable hyperthyroidism. The model forecast ophthalmopathy, anticipating it by a median about six months before onset. Also found in blood were most expanded thyroid clonotypes above 0.001.

The J segment lost 2 bases and the V segment lost 1 base, leaving 1 base of the junction unmatched. The length of the CDR3 is 14 residues. Germline V gene data show CDR1 as SGHTA and CDR2 as FQGNSA. The investigators amplified TCR beta CDR3 regions from RNA transcripts. The TCR CDR3 was amplified in a first-round RT-PCR using the HTBI primer set. Each CDR3 protein gets one entry after TCRdb re-called the multiplex PCR reads with MiXCR. Here the sample spans around 620,000 distinct CDR3 sequences, around 16% being singletons. The sequencing sample was made of blood. The chain combines TRBV7-2 with TRBJ2-5; 7 bases align to TRBD2. This TCR was recovered from a woman in her thirties with Graves' hyperthyroidism. CDR3 nucleotide sequence: TGTGCCAGCAGCTTAGGGCGGGAGCAAGAGACCCAGTACTTC. Amino acid sequence: CASSLGREQETQYF.